This T cell receptor beta chain derives from a study of T cell changes during pregnancy in multiple sclerosis. The germline gives CDR1 SNHLY, CDR2 FYNNEI. V was clipped by 3 bases and J by 2 bases, with 5 bases between them. The CDR3 spans 13 residues. The assay was immunoSEQ multiplex PCR, and TCRdb's table has in-frame clones only and misses some. The sample records more than 85,000 clones, approximately 94% being singletons. This clone was seen a single time. The sample has other DNA sequences that encode this CDR3 too. This receptor was obtained from a female donor with multiple sclerosis, enrolled in a pregnancy study. The chain couples TRBV2 to TRBJ1-5, with D possibly matching TRBD1 (5 bases). The material was peripheral blood, obtained before pregnancy. The CDR3 bases are TGTGCCAGCAGTGACAGGGGCAATCAGCCCCAGCATTTT. This sequence encodes CASSDRGNQPQHF. The full variable domain, in which reference TRBV2 and TRBJ1-5 provide the parts outside the CDR3, is EPEVTQTPSHQVTQMGQEVILRCVPISNHLYFYWYRQILGQKVEFLVSFYNNEISEKSEIFDDQFSVERPDGSNFTLKIRSTKLEDSAMYFCASSDRGNQPQHFGDGTRLSIL.